Listed below are T cell receptor beta chains from one sample, sequenced in a study of cytomegalovirus exposure and HLA in healthy donors. Method: immunoSEQ multiplex PCR; TCRdb's copy keeps in-frame clones and lacks some. The sample comprises 130,000 or so clones, around 80% of which are singletons, and around 5% rests with the top ten. Sequenced material: PBMCs. Every receptor here comes from a man aged 30 to 45 in good health and CMV-seronegative. Both conserved end residues are part of each CDR3. Each record gives: clone size, D gene, J gene, V gene, CDR3 protein, CDR3 DNA. A D gene is named only where the DNA matches it firmly. A clone size is listed for some rows: how often the clone was seen (once, few, many), or a class if it is expanded.

.	.	TRBJ1-5	TRBV4-2	CASSQDPGIQPQHF	TGTGCCAGCAGCCAAGATCCAGGCATTCAGCCCCAGCATTTT
.	.	TRBJ1-1	TRBV28	CASSLGGVGTEAFF	TGTGCCAGCAGTTTAGGAGGGGTCGGCACTGAAGCTTTCTTT
once	TRBD2	TRBJ2-7	TRBV7-2	CASSPRLAGGPSSYEQYF	TGTGCCAGCAGCCCCAGACTAGCGGGAGGGCCGAGCTCCTACGAGCAGTACTTC
once	.	TRBJ2-3	TRBV9	CASSAGGSADTQYF	TGTGCCAGCAGCGCAGGGGGGAGCGCAGATACGCAGTATTTT
.	TRBD2	TRBJ2-7	TRBV29-1	CSVLAGGPYEQYF	TGCAGCGTCCTAGCGGGAGGCCCTTACGAGCAGTACTTC
.	TRBD1	TRBJ2-2	TRBV10-3	CAISGSTGDGELFF	TGTGCCATCAGTGGGTCGACAGGGGATGGGGAGCTGTTTTTT
.	TRBD1	TRBJ2-7	TRBV4-1	CASSQGAPGTAYEQYF	TGCGCCAGCAGTCAAGGGGCCCCCGGGACAGCCTACGAGCAGTACTTC
.	.	TRBJ1-1	TRBV19	CASIELAGLNTEAFF	TGTGCCAGTATTGAGTTGGCAGGGCTGAACACTGAAGCTTTCTTT
.	TRBD2	TRBJ2-7	TRBV27	CASTGSSGHYEQYF	TGTGCCAGCACCGGGTCTAGCGGGCACTACGAGCAGTACTTC
.	.	TRBJ2-3	TRBV5-6	CASSNSDRYTDTQYF	TGTGCCAGCAGCAACTCGGACAGATACACAGATACGCAGTATTTT
.	.	TRBJ2-3	TRBV10-3	CAARVEGGDTQYF	TGTGCCGCGAGAGTAGAGGGCGGAGATACGCAGTATTTT
.	.	TRBJ2-2	TRBV18	CASSMSTGQNTGELFF	TGTGCCAGCTCAATGTCGACAGGCCAGAACACCGGGGAGCTGTTTTTT
.	TRBD1	TRBJ2-1	TRBV2	CASSEGALTYNEQFF	TGTGCCAGCAGCGAGGGGGCCTTAACCTACAATGAGCAGTTCTTC
once	TRBD1	TRBJ1-2	TRBV28	CASSLFSDRAGEGNYGYTF	TGTGCCAGCAGTTTATTTTCGGACAGGGCCGGAGAGGGCAACTATGGCTACACCTTC
.	.	TRBJ2-7	TRBV30	CARRQDSYPYEQYF	TGTGCCCGAAGACAGGACAGCTACCCCTACGAGCAGTACTTC
.	.	TRBJ1-1	TRBV6-6	CASSGTGTGNTEAFF	TGTGCCAGCAGTGGAACAGGGACGGGGAACACTGAAGCTTTCTTT
.	.	TRBJ1-3	TRBV6-5	CASRASGNTIYF	TGTGCCAGCAGGGCCTCTGGAAACACCATATATTTT
.	TRBD1	TRBJ2-7	TRBV28	CASRLQGAHEQYF	TGTGCCAGCAGACTACAGGGGGCCCACGAGCAGTACTTC
once	TRBD1	TRBJ1-1	TRBV25-1	CASSRDSGSGTEAFF	TGTGCCAGCAGTCGGGACAGTGGTTCGGGCACTGAAGCTTTCTTT
.	.	TRBJ1-6	TRBV27	CASSLGHPYNSPLHF	TGTGCCAGCAGTTTGGGACATCCGTATAATTCACCCCTCCACTTT
.	.	TRBJ2-5	TRBV7-9	CASSRKQGTETQYF	TGTGCCAGCAGCCGCAAACAGGGAACGGAGACCCAGTACTTC
.	TRBD2	TRBJ2-3	TRBV4-3	CASSPRGSGGVDTQYF	TGCGCCAGCAGCCCGAGAGGGAGCGGGGGGGTCGATACGCAGTATTTT
.	.	TRBJ1-6	TRBV19	CASTPTGVVSPLHF	TGTGCCAGTACACCAACGGGGGTGGTTTCACCCCTCCACTTT
.	.	TRBJ2-5	TRBV9	CASSVVRWPYF	TGTGCCAGCAGCGTAGTACGTTGGCCGTACTTC
once	TRBD1	TRBJ2-7	TRBV9	CASSPGTGTYEQYF	TGTGCCAGCAGCCCCGGGACAGGGACTTACGAGCAGTACTTC
.	.	TRBJ1-1	TRBV2	CASSEEGGVTEAFF	TGTGCCAGCAGTGAAGAGGGGGGGGTCACTGAAGCTTTCTTT
.	.	TRBJ2-7	TRBV27	CASSLTGPTAGQYF	TGTGCCAGCAGTCTAACAGGGCCCACCGCTGGGCAGTACTTC
.	.	TRBJ1-1	TRBV30	CAWSPRGEAFF	TGTGCCTGGAGCCCTCGGGGTGAAGCTTTCTTT
.	TRBD2	TRBJ2-1	TRBV6-5	CASSYSSGGADEQFF	TGTGCCAGCAGTTACTCTAGCGGGGGGGCGGATGAGCAGTTCTTC
.	.	TRBJ2-5	TRBV28	CASRGAGKSQETQYF	TGTGCCAGCAGAGGTGCAGGGAAGTCCCAAGAGACCCAGTACTTC
.	.	TRBJ2-7	TRBV6-4	CASNTGLAGEQYF	TGTGCCAGCAACACCGGGCTAGCCGGAGAGCAGTACTTC
.	TRBD1	TRBJ1-1	TRBV6-5	CASRETGDTEAFF	TGTGCCAGCAGAGAAACAGGGGACACTGAAGCTTTCTTT
.	.	TRBJ1-2	TRBV5-6	CASSLGRSNYGYTF	TGTGCCAGCAGCTTAGGGAGGTCTAACTATGGCTACACCTTC
.	TRBD2	TRBJ2-1	TRBV2	CASSELAGSNEQFF	TGTGCCAGCAGTGAGCTAGCGGGAAGCAATGAGCAGTTCTTC
.	.	TRBJ2-5	TRBV6-5	CASSYSWGAETQYF	TGTGCCAGCAGTTACTCATGGGGCGCCGAGACCCAGTACTTC
.	TRBD1	TRBJ2-3	TRBV7-9	CASSVDRGRFDTQYF	TGTGCCAGCAGCGTGGACAGGGGGCGCTTTGATACGCAGTATTTT
.	.	TRBJ1-1	TRBV9	CASSVSSMNTEAFF	TGTGCCAGCAGCGTAAGCTCCATGAACACTGAAGCTTTCTTT
.	TRBD1	TRBJ1-5	TRBV4-1	CASSQAPRDRPNQPQHF	TGCGCCAGCAGCCAAGCCCCCCGGGACAGGCCCAATCAGCCCCAGCATTTT
.	.	TRBJ1-5	TRBV2	CAGSESRGNQPQHF	TGTGCCGGCAGTGAATCGCGAGGCAATCAGCCCCAGCATTTT
.	.	TRBJ1-1	TRBV7-2	CASSPVQGSPTEAFF	TGTGCCAGCAGCCCAGTACAGGGTAGCCCCACTGAAGCTTTCTTT
few	.	TRBJ1-2	TRBV28	CASRVLQGYGYTF	TGTGCCAGCCGAGTTCTGCAGGGGTATGGCTACACCTTC
.	TRBD1	TRBJ2-7	TRBV28	CASSYDRGRNHEQYF	TGTGCCAGCAGCTATGACAGGGGGCGCAATCACGAGCAGTACTTC
.	.	TRBJ2-5	TRBV18	CASSPLVRAEPQETQYF	TGTGCCAGCTCACCACTCGTGAGGGCAGAACCACAAGAGACCCAGTACTTC
.	.	TRBJ2-7	TRBV30	CAWSVADEQYF	TGTGCCTGGAGTGTCGCAGACGAGCAGTACTTC
.	.	TRBJ2-2	TRBV29-1	CSVEGTEGAGGELFF	TGCAGCGTTGAAGGGACGGAGGGGGCGGGCGGGGAGCTGTTTTTT
.	TRBD1	TRBJ2-1	TRBV30	CAWDLGQVWKEFF	TGTGCCTGGGACTTGGGACAGGTTTGGAAGGAGTTCTTC
.	.	TRBJ1-2	TRBV25-1	CASSEQEAAPRTF	TGTGCCAGCAGTGAACAGGAGGCAGCCCCCCGCACCTTC
.	.	TRBJ2-1	TRBV5-6	CASSLVSSTNEQFF	TGTGCCAGCAGCTTAGTTAGCTCAACCAATGAGCAGTTCTTC
.	TRBD2	TRBJ2-5	TRBV11-2	CASSFSGGTETQYF	TGTGCCAGCAGCTTTAGCGGGGGGACGGAGACCCAGTACTTC
.	.	TRBJ2-5	TRBV5-4	CASSLVQGETQYF	TGTGCCAGCAGCTTGGTACAGGGAGAGACCCAGTACTTC
.	.	TRBJ2-4	TRBV7-8	CASSLDSGLAKNIQYF	TGTGCCAGCAGCTTAGACAGCGGTTTAGCCAAAAACATTCAGTACTTC
.	.	TRBJ1-1	TRBV6-1	CASSEARGGLTEAFF	TGTGCCAGCAGTGAAGCTCGAGGGGGTCTCACTGAAGCTTTCTTT
few	TRBD1	TRBJ2-7	TRBV27	CASSLTGTGRFEQYF	TGTGCCAGCAGTTTAACCGGGACAGGAAGATTTGAGCAGTACTTC
.	TRBD2	TRBJ2-1	TRBV9	CASSFQAGGSYNEQFF	TGTGCCAGCAGCTTTCAAGCGGGGGGGTCCTACAATGAGCAGTTCTTC